This is a list of T cell receptor beta chains from one sample in a study of shared clonotypes between healthy human individuals. Data came from immunoSEQ multiplex PCR; TCRdb stores just in-frame clones and leaves some out. Of roughly 2.1 million clones listed, more than 85% are singletons. Sequencing was carried out using naive CD8+ T cells from PBMCs. The receptors derive from a man between 18 and 29 years old in good health. Some clones in this sample may be carry-over from other donors' samples. Each CDR3 is given with its conserved first and last residue. The order of the fields is CDR3 DNA, CDR3 protein, J gene, clone size, D gene, V gene. D genes are given only for firm matches. Size tells how often a clone was seen (once, few, many) or the class of an expanded clone, and some rows leave it out.

CDR3nt: TGTGCCAGCAGTACGCCCGGGACAGGGGTGGACGAGCAGTACTTC
CDR3aa: CASSTPGTGVDEQYF
j_gene: TRBJ2-7
abundance: .
d_gene: TRBD1
v_gene: TRBV13

CDR3nt: TGCGCCAGCAGCCTGAGACTTGGCCCAGATACGCAGTATTTT
CDR3aa: CASSLRLGPDTQYF
j_gene: TRBJ2-3
abundance: .
d_gene: .
v_gene: TRBV4-3

CDR3nt: TGTGCCAGTAGTAATTCAAAGACAGGGAGAGTCGAAAAACTGTTTTTT
CDR3aa: CASSNSKTGRVEKLFF
j_gene: TRBJ1-4
abundance: .
d_gene: TRBD1
v_gene: TRBV19

CDR3nt: TGTGCCAGTAGTAACGGGGGGCTCTACGAGCAGTACTTC
CDR3aa: CASSNGGLYEQYF
j_gene: TRBJ2-7
abundance: .
d_gene: .
v_gene: TRBV19

CDR3nt: TGTGCCAGCAGCTTGGGGGCCCTGACTCCTAACACTGAAGCTTTCTTT
CDR3aa: CASSLGALTPNTEAFF
j_gene: TRBJ1-1
abundance: .
d_gene: .
v_gene: TRBV7-9

CDR3nt: TGTGCCTGGAGCTGGGGGGGGCTTGGCTACACCTTC
CDR3aa: CAWSWGGLGYTF
j_gene: TRBJ1-2
abundance: .
d_gene: .
v_gene: TRBV30

CDR3nt: TGTGCCAGCAGTCTAGCGGGAGTATCCGAGCAGTACTTC
CDR3aa: CASSLAGVSEQYF
j_gene: TRBJ2-7
abundance: .
d_gene: TRBD2
v_gene: TRBV28

CDR3nt: TGTGCCAGCAGTCCCCGGACAGGGACCCACGAGCAGTACTTC
CDR3aa: CASSPRTGTHEQYF
j_gene: TRBJ2-7
abundance: .
d_gene: TRBD1
v_gene: TRBV6-5

CDR3nt: TGTGCCAGCAGCTCAAGGGACCGCCCTCGGCACCAAGAGACCCAGTACTTC
CDR3aa: CASSSRDRPRHQETQYF
j_gene: TRBJ2-5
abundance: .
d_gene: .
v_gene: TRBV7-2

CDR3nt: TGTGCCAGCAGTTACGAGGATTCTGGCACAGATACGCAGTATTTT
CDR3aa: CASSYEDSGTDTQYF
j_gene: TRBJ2-3
abundance: .
d_gene: .
v_gene: TRBV6-5

CDR3nt: TGTGCCAGCAGTTTATGGGGAACGGGCATGACCTACGAGCAGTACTTC
CDR3aa: CASSLWGTGMTYEQYF
j_gene: TRBJ2-7
abundance: once
d_gene: .
v_gene: TRBV27

CDR3nt: TGTGCCAGCAGTGAAGGGGCAGGGGGAAACTATGGCTACACCTTC
CDR3aa: CASSEGAGGNYGYTF
j_gene: TRBJ1-2
abundance: .
d_gene: TRBD1
v_gene: TRBV6-1

CDR3nt: TGCGCCAGCAGCCCATACCCGGAGGGAATGAACACTGAAGCTTTCTTT
CDR3aa: CASSPYPEGMNTEAFF
j_gene: TRBJ1-1
abundance: .
d_gene: .
v_gene: TRBV4-3

CDR3nt: TGTGCCAGCAGTCGACAAGGCTACACCTTC
CDR3aa: CASSRQGYTF
j_gene: TRBJ1-2
abundance: .
d_gene: .
v_gene: TRBV27

CDR3nt: TGTGCCAGTAGTATAGTTGTCGGGACAGGAACCTACGAGCAGTACTTC
CDR3aa: CASSIVVGTGTYEQYF
j_gene: TRBJ2-7
abundance: .
d_gene: TRBD1
v_gene: TRBV19

CDR3nt: TGTGCCAGCAGCCAAGATCTGTCTTACGGAGATACGCAGTATTTT
CDR3aa: CASSQDLSYGDTQYF
j_gene: TRBJ2-3
abundance: .
d_gene: .
v_gene: TRBV14

CDR3nt: TGTGCCATCAGTGAGCCCCGACGGAACACCGGGGAGCTGTTTTTT
CDR3aa: CAISEPRRNTGELFF
j_gene: TRBJ2-2
abundance: once
d_gene: .
v_gene: TRBV10-3

CDR3nt: TGTGCATCCGCGATTTCGGGTTTGGATGAGCAGTTCTTC
CDR3aa: CASAISGLDEQFF
j_gene: TRBJ2-1
abundance: .
d_gene: .
v_gene: TRBV10-3

CDR3nt: TGTGCTAGTTGGAACCCGCCTGGAAACACCATATATTTT
CDR3aa: CASWNPPGNTIYF
j_gene: TRBJ1-3
abundance: .
d_gene: .
v_gene: TRBV12-5

CDR3nt: TGTGCCAGCAGCTTATCCGGACTAGCCACGAAAGAGACCCAGTACTTC
CDR3aa: CASSLSGLATKETQYF
j_gene: TRBJ2-5
abundance: .
d_gene: TRBD2
v_gene: TRBV7-9

CDR3nt: TGTGCCAGCAGCGTAGAAGACACTCCCAGTGCCGAGCAGTACTTC
CDR3aa: CASSVEDTPSAEQYF
j_gene: TRBJ2-7
abundance: .
d_gene: .
v_gene: TRBV9

CDR3nt: TGTGCCAGCAGCGTAGGACCCAGGGATAGGGAGACCCAGTACTTC
CDR3aa: CASSVGPRDRETQYF
j_gene: TRBJ2-5
abundance: .
d_gene: .
v_gene: TRBV9

CDR3nt: TGCAGCGTTGACGGTGACACCGGGGAGCTGTTTTTT
CDR3aa: CSVDGDTGELFF
j_gene: TRBJ2-2
abundance: .
d_gene: .
v_gene: TRBV29-1

CDR3nt: TGTGCCAGCAGCTCGAGAGACACCGCGGGGCAGACCCAGTACTTC
CDR3aa: CASSSRDTAGQTQYF
j_gene: TRBJ2-5
abundance: once
d_gene: .
v_gene: TRBV11-2

CDR3nt: TGTGCCAGCAGTACAATAAAACTAGCGGGAGGGCCCTACGAGCAGTACTTC
CDR3aa: CASSTIKLAGGPYEQYF
j_gene: TRBJ2-7
abundance: .
d_gene: TRBD2
v_gene: TRBV28

CDR3nt: TGTGCCAGCAGCCGCGGACTAGCGGTCACAGATACGCAGTATTTT
CDR3aa: CASSRGLAVTDTQYF
j_gene: TRBJ2-3
abundance: .
d_gene: TRBD2
v_gene: TRBV7-7

CDR3nt: TGTGCCACCAGCAGGGCCTGGGGGGAGGGGAACACCGGGGAGCTGTTTTTT
CDR3aa: CATSRAWGEGNTGELFF
j_gene: TRBJ2-2
abundance: .
d_gene: TRBD2
v_gene: TRBV15

CDR3nt: TGCAGCGTTGGAGGGTTGGTCGACACCGGGGAGCTGTTTTTT
CDR3aa: CSVGGLVDTGELFF
j_gene: TRBJ2-2
abundance: .
d_gene: .
v_gene: TRBV29-1

CDR3nt: TGTGCCAGCAGTGAACCCCTGGGACTAGCGGCGAGCTACGAGCAGTACTTC
CDR3aa: CASSEPLGLAASYEQYF
j_gene: TRBJ2-7
abundance: .
d_gene: TRBD2
v_gene: TRBV6-1

CDR3nt: TGCGCCAGCAGCCAAGAACCTACAGGGGGCGGAGTCTACGAGCAGTACTTC
CDR3aa: CASSQEPTGGGVYEQYF
j_gene: TRBJ2-7
abundance: .
d_gene: TRBD1
v_gene: TRBV4-1

CDR3nt: TGCGCCAGCAGCCACGGGGCTTCTTACAATGAGCAGTTCTTC
CDR3aa: CASSHGASYNEQFF
j_gene: TRBJ2-1
abundance: .
d_gene: .
v_gene: TRBV10-2

CDR3nt: TGTGCCAGCAGCTTGGCGGGGAGCTACAATGAGCAGTTCTTC
CDR3aa: CASSLAGSYNEQFF
j_gene: TRBJ2-1
abundance: .
d_gene: .
v_gene: TRBV5-6

CDR3nt: TGTGCCAGCAGTTTATCGGGAGCGGCCTACTACGAGCAGTACTTC
CDR3aa: CASSLSGAAYYEQYF
j_gene: TRBJ2-7
abundance: .
d_gene: .
v_gene: TRBV27

CDR3nt: TGTGCCAGCAGCACCTGGACAGGGCCCCGCAGCTCCTACAATGAGCAGTTCTTC
CDR3aa: CASSTWTGPRSSYNEQFF
j_gene: TRBJ2-1
abundance: .
d_gene: TRBD1
v_gene: TRBV5-8

CDR3nt: TGCAGCGTTGAACCTGCAGGGTCCTACGAGCAGTACTTC
CDR3aa: CSVEPAGSYEQYF
j_gene: TRBJ2-7
abundance: .
d_gene: .
v_gene: TRBV29-1

CDR3nt: TGTGCCAGCAGCGAGGGATCGGACTCCAGCTACGAGCAGTACTTC
CDR3aa: CASSEGSDSSYEQYF
j_gene: TRBJ2-7
abundance: .
d_gene: .
v_gene: TRBV9

CDR3nt: TGTGCCAGCAGCTCTTCCCTCGGACAGGGGCGGGGGGAGACCCAGTACTTC
CDR3aa: CASSSSLGQGRGETQYF
j_gene: TRBJ2-5
abundance: .
d_gene: TRBD1
v_gene: TRBV13

CDR3nt: TGCGCCAGCAGCCGTAATGGAGAGCGTCTCGACGGCCCAAAAAACCAAGCTTTCTTT
CDR3aa: CASSRNGERLDGPKNQAFF
j_gene: TRBJ1-1
abundance: .
d_gene: .
v_gene: TRBV4-3

CDR3nt: TGCAGCACCGGCTGGGGGGCCTCTGAAGCTTTCTTT
CDR3aa: CSTGWGASEAFF
j_gene: TRBJ1-1
abundance: .
d_gene: .
v_gene: TRBV29-1

CDR3nt: TGCGCCAGCAGCCCCGGGACCCGCTCCTACGAGCAGTACTTC
CDR3aa: CASSPGTRSYEQYF
j_gene: TRBJ2-7
abundance: .
d_gene: .
v_gene: TRBV5-1

CDR3nt: TGTGCCAGCAGCGCCGGACTAGCGGGTAATCAAGAGACCCAGTACTTC
CDR3aa: CASSAGLAGNQETQYF
j_gene: TRBJ2-5
abundance: once
d_gene: TRBD2
v_gene: TRBV9

CDR3nt: TGTGCCAGCAGCTTGTTCGGGGAGCTGTTTTTT
CDR3aa: CASSLFGELFF
j_gene: TRBJ2-2
abundance: few
d_gene: .
v_gene: TRBV5-4

CDR3nt: TGTGCCAGCACTGAAGATCTCCTAGGGGGGGGTAGGGATGAGCAGTTCTTC
CDR3aa: CASTEDLLGGGRDEQFF
j_gene: TRBJ2-1
abundance: .
d_gene: .
v_gene: TRBV5-4

CDR3nt: TGTGCCAGCAGTGAAAACCCCCTCTCTAGCGTAGGTACAGATACGCAGTATTTT
CDR3aa: CASSENPLSSVGTDTQYF
j_gene: TRBJ2-3
abundance: .
d_gene: .
v_gene: TRBV2

CDR3nt: TGTGCCAGCAGCAGACAGGGAGACTATGGCTACACCTTC
CDR3aa: CASSRQGDYGYTF
j_gene: TRBJ1-2
abundance: .
d_gene: TRBD1
v_gene: TRBV6-5

CDR3nt: TGTGCCAGCAGCGATCGGACGGACAACACCGGGGAGCTGTTTTTT
CDR3aa: CASSDRTDNTGELFF
j_gene: TRBJ2-2
abundance: .
d_gene: .
v_gene: TRBV11-3

CDR3nt: TGTGTCAGAAGCTTATATAAGGGGGTTAGGACTGAAGCTTTCTTT
CDR3aa: CVRSLYKGVRTEAFF
j_gene: TRBJ1-1
abundance: .
d_gene: .
v_gene: TRBV7-5

CDR3nt: TGTGCCAGCAGTGGCCGGACATTTTTGGATGAGCAGTTCTTC
CDR3aa: CASSGRTFLDEQFF
j_gene: TRBJ2-1
abundance: .
d_gene: .
v_gene: TRBV6-5